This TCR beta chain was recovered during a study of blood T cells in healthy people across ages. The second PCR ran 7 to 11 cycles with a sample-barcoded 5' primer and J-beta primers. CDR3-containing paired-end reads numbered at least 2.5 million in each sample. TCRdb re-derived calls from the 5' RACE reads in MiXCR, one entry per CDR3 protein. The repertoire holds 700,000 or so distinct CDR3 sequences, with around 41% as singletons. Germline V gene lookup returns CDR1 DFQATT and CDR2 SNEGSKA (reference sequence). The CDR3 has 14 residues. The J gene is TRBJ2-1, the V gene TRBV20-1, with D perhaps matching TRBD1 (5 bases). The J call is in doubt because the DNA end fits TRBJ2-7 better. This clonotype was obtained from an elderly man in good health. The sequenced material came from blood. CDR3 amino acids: CSADARTIYNEQYF. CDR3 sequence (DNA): TGCAGTGCTGACGCTCGGACAATTTACAATGAGCAGTACTTC.